What follows describes a single T cell receptor beta chain. No antigen is known for it. Base-call qualities are not available, and no considerably larger clone is one nucleotide away. Library preparation used RT-PCR. The sequencer listed for this sample is NextSeq 550. Starting from the raw public reads, TCRdb applied fastp trimming at Q25, assembled clones with MiXCR and retained in-frame beta chains. Rows merge per CDR3 protein into single entries with the most common DNA and genes. The sample data list about 960,000 distinct CDR3 sequences, and more than 15% of these were observed just once. The ten most abundant clones make up 6% of the sample. From the cysteine through the phenylalanine, the CDR3 covers 17 amino acids. Just the 51-base CDR3 DNA is kept, in frame starting at base 1. Sequences DFQATT (CDR1) and SNEGSKA (CDR2) are obtained from the germline V gene (reference sequence). V was cut back by 1 base and J by 7 bases, leaving a gap of 20 bases between them.

This sample is drawn from a study of patients and donors after allogeneic stem cell transplantation (dated by TCRdb to the early 2020s). Sequencing input: blood, either unsorted or a sorted T cell fraction (not recorded which). The clonotype was recovered from a human donor who was either an allogeneic HSCT recipient or a stem cell or donor lymphocyte infusion donor (not recorded which). It is not recorded whose cells these are; they may come from a transplant donor. This chain joins TRBV20-1 to TRBJ1-6; a tentative D call is TRBD1 (6 bases match). CDR3 sequence: CSARADMRGSENSPLHF. In nucleotides, the sequence is TGCAGTGCTAGAGCCGACATGAGGGGGAGTGAAAATTCACCCCTCCACTTT.